This T cell receptor beta chain was sequenced in a study of shared clonotypes between healthy human individuals. Study-level points and caveats: The rarefaction results pointed to incomplete sorted-subset sequencing despite large depth. Four donors shared about 5% of their naive CD4 clonotypes. Only blood was sampled; tissue repertoires likely differ.

Comment on this clone: What it binds is unknown.

Trimming pared 7 bases from V and 2 bases from J, leaving 16 bases between. The CDR3 runs to 15 residues. The germline V gene has CDR1 MNHNS and CDR2 SASEGT. Profiled with immunoSEQ multiplex PCR; TCRdb holds only in-frame clones, not every one. This table holds over a million clones, about 75% found once. V gene TRBV6-1 combines with J gene TRBJ2-3; D may be TRBD2 (6 bases). Sequenced sample: memory CD4+ T cells sorted from blood. Indicated subset: CD45RA-negative fraction. The sequence came from a man aged 18 to 35 in good health. CDR3 in DNA: TGTGCCAGCACCGACTCGGGGAGGCCCACAGATACGCAGTATTTT. Protein: CASTDSGRPTDTQYF.